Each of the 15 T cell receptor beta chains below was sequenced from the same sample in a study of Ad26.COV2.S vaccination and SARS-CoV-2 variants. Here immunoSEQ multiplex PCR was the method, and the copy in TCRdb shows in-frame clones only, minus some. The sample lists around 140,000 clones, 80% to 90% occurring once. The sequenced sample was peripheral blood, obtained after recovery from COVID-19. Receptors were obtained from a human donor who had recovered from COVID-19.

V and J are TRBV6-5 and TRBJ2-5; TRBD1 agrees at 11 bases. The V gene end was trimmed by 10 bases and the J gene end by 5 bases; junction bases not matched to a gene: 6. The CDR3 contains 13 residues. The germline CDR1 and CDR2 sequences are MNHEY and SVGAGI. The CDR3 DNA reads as TGTGCCATAGGGACAGGGGGACAGGAGACCCAGTACTTC. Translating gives CAIGTGGQETQYF.

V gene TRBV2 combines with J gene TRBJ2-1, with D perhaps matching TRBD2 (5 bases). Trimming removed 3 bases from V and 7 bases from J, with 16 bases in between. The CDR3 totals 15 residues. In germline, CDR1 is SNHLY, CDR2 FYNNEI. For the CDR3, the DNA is TGTGCCAGCAGTGACACTAGTCTCGGCCGTAATGAGCAGTTCTTC. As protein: CASSDTSLGRNEQFF.

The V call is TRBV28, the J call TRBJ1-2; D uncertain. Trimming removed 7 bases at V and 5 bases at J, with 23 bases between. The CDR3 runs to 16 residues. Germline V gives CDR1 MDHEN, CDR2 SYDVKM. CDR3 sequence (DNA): TGTGCCAGCACCCCGAGTCGGGTCCGGTACTTGTATGGCTACACCTTC. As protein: CASTPSRVRYLYGYTF.

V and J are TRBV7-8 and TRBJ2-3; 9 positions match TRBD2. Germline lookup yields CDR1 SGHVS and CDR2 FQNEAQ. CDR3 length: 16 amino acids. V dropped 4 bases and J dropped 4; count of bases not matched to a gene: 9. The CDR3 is CASSYEGGGGADTQYF. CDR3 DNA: TGTGCCAGCAGCTATGAGGGCGGGGGGGGTGCAGATACGCAGTATTTT.

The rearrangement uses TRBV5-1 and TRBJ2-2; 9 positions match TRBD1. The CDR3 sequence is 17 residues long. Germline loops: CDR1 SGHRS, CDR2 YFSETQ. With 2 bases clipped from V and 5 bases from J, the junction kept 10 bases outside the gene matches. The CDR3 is CASSFTAGTGKTGELFF. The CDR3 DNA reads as TGCGCCAGCAGCTTTACGGCCGGGACAGGGAAAACCGGGGAGCTGTTTTTT.

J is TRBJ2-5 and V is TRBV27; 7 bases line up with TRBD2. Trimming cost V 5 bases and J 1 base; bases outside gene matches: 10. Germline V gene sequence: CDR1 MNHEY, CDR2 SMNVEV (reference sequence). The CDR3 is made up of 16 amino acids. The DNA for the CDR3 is TGTGCCAGCAGTCCAACCCCTCTAGCGGCCCAAGAGACCCAGTACTTC. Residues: CASSPTPLAAQETQYF.

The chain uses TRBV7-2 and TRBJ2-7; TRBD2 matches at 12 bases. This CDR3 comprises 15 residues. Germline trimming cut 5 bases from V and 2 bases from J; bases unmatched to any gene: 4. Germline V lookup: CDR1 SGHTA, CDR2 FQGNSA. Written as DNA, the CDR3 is TGTGCCAGCAGCACCTGGACTAGCGGGGCCTACGAGCAGTACTTC. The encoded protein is CASSTWTSGAYEQYF.

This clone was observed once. The CDR3 nucleotides read TGCGCCAGCAGCTTCAGACTTGACGAGCAGTACTTC. This encodes CASSFRLDEQYF. The rearrangement joins TRBV5-1 to TRBJ2-7; D not resolved. CDR1 SGHRS and CDR2 YFSETQ come from the germline V gene. V lost 2 bases and J lost 5, with 8 bases in between. The CDR3 runs 12 residues.

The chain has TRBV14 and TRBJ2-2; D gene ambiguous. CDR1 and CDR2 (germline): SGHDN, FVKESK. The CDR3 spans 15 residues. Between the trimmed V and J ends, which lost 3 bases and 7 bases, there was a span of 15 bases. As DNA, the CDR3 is TGTGCCAGCAGCCACACATCCTCTCCTGGCGGGGAGCTGTTTTTT. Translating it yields CASSHTSSPGGELFF.

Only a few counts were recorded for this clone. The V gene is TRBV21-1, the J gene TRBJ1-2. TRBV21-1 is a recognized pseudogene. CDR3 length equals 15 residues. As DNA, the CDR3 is TGTGCCAGCAGCAAAATCACCGAGACTAACTATGGCTACACCTTC. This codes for CASSKITETNYGYTF.

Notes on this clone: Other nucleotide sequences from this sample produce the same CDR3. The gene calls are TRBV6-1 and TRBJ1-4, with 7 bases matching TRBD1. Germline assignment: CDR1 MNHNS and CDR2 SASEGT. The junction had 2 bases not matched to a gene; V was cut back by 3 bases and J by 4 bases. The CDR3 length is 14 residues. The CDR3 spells CASSDRGNNEKLFF. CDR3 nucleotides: TGTGCCAGCAGTGACAGGGGGAATAATGAAAAACTGTTTTTT.

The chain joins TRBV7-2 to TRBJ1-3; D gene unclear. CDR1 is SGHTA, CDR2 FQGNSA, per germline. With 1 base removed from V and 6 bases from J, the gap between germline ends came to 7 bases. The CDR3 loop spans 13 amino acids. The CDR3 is CASSLEGKNTIYF. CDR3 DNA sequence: TGTGCCAGCAGCTTAGAAGGGAAAAACACCATATATTTT.

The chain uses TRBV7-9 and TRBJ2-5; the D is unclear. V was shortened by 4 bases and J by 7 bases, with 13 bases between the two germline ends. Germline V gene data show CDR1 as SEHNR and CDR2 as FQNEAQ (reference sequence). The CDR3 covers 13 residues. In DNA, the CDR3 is TGTGCCAGCAGCTCCGATCAGATGGGGACCCAGTACTTC. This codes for CASSSDQMGTQYF.

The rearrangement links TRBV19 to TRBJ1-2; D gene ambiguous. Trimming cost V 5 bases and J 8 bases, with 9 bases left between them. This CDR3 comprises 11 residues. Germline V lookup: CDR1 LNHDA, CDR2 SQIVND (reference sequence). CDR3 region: CASSAADGYTF. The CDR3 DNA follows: TGTGCCAGTAGTGCCGCCGACGGCTACACCTTC.

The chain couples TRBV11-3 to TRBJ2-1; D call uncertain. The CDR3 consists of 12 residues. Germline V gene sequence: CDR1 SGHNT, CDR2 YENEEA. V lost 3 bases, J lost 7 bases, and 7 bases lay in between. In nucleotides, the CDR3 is TGTGCCAGCAGCTTTTCCGGAAATGAGCAGTTCTTC. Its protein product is CASSFSGNEQFF.